This T cell receptor (beta chain) was profiled in a study of T cells in Graves' hyperthyroidism and ophthalmopathy. Patients with uncontrolled infections, other autoimmune diseases, pregnancy or lactation were excluded. V lost 1 base and J 7 bases, leaving 14 bases between the germline ends. This CDR3 is built from 14 residues. Whole-study results and caveats: The authors' 13 V-J model separated ophthalmopathy from stable hyperthyroidism.

For this clonotype: No antigen is known for it.

Authors of the study amplified TCR beta CDR3 regions from RNA transcripts. HTBI primers were used for first-round RT-PCR of the TCR CDR3. Each CDR3 protein is one row after TCRdb ran MiXCR on the multiplex PCR reads. The table has more than 650,000 distinct CDR3 sequences, 12% to 15% seen once. Sequencing was done on a sample of blood. The sequence was collected from a woman between 18 and 29 years old with Graves' hyperthyroidism. V and J are TRBV12-3 or TRBV12-4 and TRBJ2-7, with D tentatively TRBD1 (8 bases). CDR3 in amino acids: CASSLGTGREEQYF. The CDR3 nucleotides read TGTGCCAGCAGTTTAGGGACAGGGAGGGAGGAGCAGTACTTC.